This T cell receptor beta chain is drawn from a study of blood T cell repertoires in COVID-19. Study in general: Samples representing acute and convalescent COVID-19 were sourced from the United States, Italy and Spain. PBMCs, B-cell-depleted T cells, or T cells were the source of the cDNA or gDNA that made up the material.

In the original processing: By means of reference gene primer amplification, nucleated cell counts were estimated. Sequenced by immunoSEQ multiplex PCR; TCRdb stores in-frame clones only, minus some. From that table come the V and J calls and clone size; the DNA was used to work out D and trimming. Here the sample spans some 52,000 clones, over 75% being singletons. This CDR3 region has 15 residues. Germline-derived CDR1 and CDR2 are SGHAT and FQNNGV. V lost 2 bases and J 2 bases, leaving 12 bases between the germline ends. Material for sequencing was peripheral blood. The rearrangement uses TRBV11-2 and TRBJ2-5; no firm D call. This receptor was taken from a human donor with active COVID-19. The donor label of this sample is uncertain. The CDR3 sequence is CASSLSFRQQETQYF. In nucleotides, the CDR3 is TGTGCCAGCAGCTTATCGTTTCGACAACAAGAGACCCAGTACTTC.